Listed below are T cell receptor beta chains from one sample, sequenced in a study of HIV-infected children after antiretroviral therapy interruption. TCRdb fed the 3' RACE reads into MiXCR, producing one record per CDR3 protein. The sample carries tens of thousands of distinct CDR3 sequences, 4.3% recorded once. This specimen was CD45RA+ CD4+ T cells from PBMCs, pooled from several time points, taken from a donor given antiretroviral therapy, either interrupted or continuous. The receptors shown here come from a pool of human donors with HIV. The CDR3 runs from the conserved cysteine through the conserved F or W. Each record gives: J gene, clone size, D gene, V gene, CDR3 DNA, CDR3 protein. D genes are given only for firm matches. Size tells how often a clone was seen (once, few, many) or the class of an expanded clone, and some rows leave it out.

j_call: TRBJ2-3
clone_size: -
d_call: -
v_call: TRBV5-1
cdr3_nt: TGCGCCAGCAGCCCTAACCAACGGGGCGGGCAGTATTTT
cdr3_aa: CASSPNQRGGQYF

j_call: TRBJ2-3
clone_size: many
d_call: -
v_call: TRBV2
cdr3_nt: TGTGCCAGCAGTGAAGCGGGGCCTAGCACAGATACGCAGTATTTT
cdr3_aa: CASSEAGPSTDTQYF

j_call: TRBJ1-5
clone_size: -
d_call: -
v_call: TRBV6-1
cdr3_nt: TGTGCCAGCAGCAACGAAAGAAATCAGCCCCAGCATTTT
cdr3_aa: CASSNERNQPQHF

j_call: TRBJ1-2
clone_size: many
d_call: -
v_call: TRBV7-2
cdr3_nt: TGTGCCAGCAGCTCTACTACTGGGAACTATGGCTACACCTTC
cdr3_aa: CASSSTTGNYGYTF

j_call: TRBJ2-7
clone_size: many
d_call: -
v_call: TRBV6-6
cdr3_nt: TGTGCCAGCAGTTACTCCGAGGTTATCAGGGACGAGCAGTACTTC
cdr3_aa: CASSYSEVIRDEQYF

j_call: TRBJ2-3
clone_size: many
d_call: -
v_call: TRBV20-1
cdr3_nt: TGCAGTGCTAGGATTCTAGTAGATACGCAGTATTTT
cdr3_aa: CSARILVDTQYF

j_call: TRBJ2-7
clone_size: many
d_call: -
v_call: TRBV3-1
cdr3_nt: TGTGCCAGCAGCCAATTAGGGGAGACGGGGCAGTACTTC
cdr3_aa: CASSQLGETGQYF

j_call: TRBJ1-1
clone_size: many
d_call: -
v_call: TRBV11-2
cdr3_nt: TGTGCCAGCAGCCAGGCGTCAGGGTATAAGGTGACTGAAGCTTTCTTT
cdr3_aa: CASSQASGYKVTEAFF

j_call: TRBJ1-2
clone_size: many
d_call: -
v_call: TRBV7-2
cdr3_nt: TGTGCCAGCAGCCCCAGGCCAGGGGTCTACACCTTC
cdr3_aa: CASSPRPGVYTF

j_call: TRBJ1-1
clone_size: many
d_call: TRBD1
v_call: TRBV5-1
cdr3_nt: TGCGCCAGCAGCTTGGAGGGGACAGCCGTTGAAGCTTTCTTT
cdr3_aa: CASSLEGTAVEAFF

j_call: TRBJ2-3
clone_size: many
d_call: TRBD2
v_call: TRBV20-1
cdr3_nt: TGCAGTGCTAGAGATCAACGGGGGGGGGATACGCAGTATTTT
cdr3_aa: CSARDQRGGDTQYF

j_call: TRBJ2-1
clone_size: many
d_call: -
v_call: TRBV5-1
cdr3_nt: TGCGCCAGCAGCGAACAGGGAGATAAGTTCTTC
cdr3_aa: CASSEQGDKFF

j_call: TRBJ2-2
clone_size: many
d_call: -
v_call: TRBV2
cdr3_nt: TGTGCCAGCAGCGACCCCGTAAGGGGGGTCGGGGAGCTGTTTTTT
cdr3_aa: CASSDPVRGVGELFF

j_call: TRBJ2-3
clone_size: many
d_call: -
v_call: TRBV12-3/TRBV12-4
cdr3_nt: TGTGCCAGCAGTTCCGCCAAAGGTTCGCAGTATTTT
cdr3_aa: CASSSAKGSQYF

j_call: TRBJ1-1
clone_size: many
d_call: -
v_call: TRBV5-1
cdr3_nt: TGCGCCAGCAGCCTATTCGACCCGAACACTGAAGCTTTCTTT
cdr3_aa: CASSLFDPNTEAFF

j_call: TRBJ1-4
clone_size: -
d_call: TRBD1
v_call: TRBV29-1
cdr3_nt: TGCAGCACACTGGAGACAGGGGGCGTTGAAAAACTGTTTTTT
cdr3_aa: CSTLETGGVEKLFF

j_call: TRBJ1-1
clone_size: many
d_call: -
v_call: TRBV3-1
cdr3_nt: TGTGCCAGCAGCCATTTTCCAAGTAACACTGAAGCTTTCTTT
cdr3_aa: CASSHFPSNTEAFF

j_call: TRBJ1-5
clone_size: many
d_call: TRBD1
v_call: TRBV5-8
cdr3_nt: TGTGCCAGCAGCTTGAGGCAGGGGGCCGACGTGATTCAGCCCCAGCATTTT
cdr3_aa: CASSLRQGADVIQPQHF

j_call: TRBJ1-5
clone_size: few
d_call: -
v_call: TRBV12-3/TRBV12-4
cdr3_nt: TGTGCCAGCAGCTTTAGGGAGGGTAATCAGCCCCAGCATTTT
cdr3_aa: CASSFREGNQPQHF

j_call: TRBJ2-7
clone_size: many
d_call: -
v_call: TRBV9
cdr3_nt: TGTGCCAGCAGCGTCGACTTCGAGCAGTACTTC
cdr3_aa: CASSVDFEQYF

j_call: TRBJ2-7
clone_size: few
d_call: TRBD1
v_call: TRBV12-3/TRBV12-4
cdr3_nt: TGTGCCAGCAGCCGGGACAGCTACTACGAGCAGTACTTC
cdr3_aa: CASSRDSYYEQYF

j_call: TRBJ2-3
clone_size: many
d_call: -
v_call: TRBV20-1
cdr3_nt: TGCAGTGCTCCCTACAGGGTTGGCACAGATACGCAGTATTTT
cdr3_aa: CSAPYRVGTDTQYF

j_call: TRBJ2-5
clone_size: many
d_call: -
v_call: TRBV20-1
cdr3_nt: TGCAGTGCTACAGTGGGACAAGAGACCCAGTACTTC
cdr3_aa: CSATVGQETQYF

j_call: TRBJ2-3
clone_size: -
d_call: -
v_call: TRBV5-1
cdr3_nt: TGCGCCAGCAGCTTGGATCTCCCAGATACGCAGTATTTT
cdr3_aa: CASSLDLPDTQYF

j_call: TRBJ2-7
clone_size: many
d_call: TRBD1
v_call: TRBV29-1
cdr3_nt: TGCAGCGTTGGGGACAGGGACGAGCAGTACTTC
cdr3_aa: CSVGDRDEQYF